The 21 T cell receptor beta chains presented below share a single source sample, sequenced in a study of cytomegalovirus exposure and HLA in healthy donors. Amplification used 60 Vbeta primers and 13 Jbeta primers. Data came from immunoSEQ multiplex PCR; TCRdb stores just in-frame clones and leaves some out. The sample gives about 110,000 clones, roughly 80% of which show up once; 7% to 9% is in the top ten. Sequencing input: PBMCs. The receptors derive from a woman in her forties or fifties in good health and CMV-seropositive.

The J gene is TRBJ2-6, the V gene TRBV6-5; no reliable D call. In germline, CDR1 is MNHEY, CDR2 SVGAGI. Trimming pared 8 bases from V and 0 bases from J, leaving 8 bases between. The CDR3 contains 14 residues. CDR3 amino acids: CASFGHSGANVLTF. The CDR3 DNA reads TGTGCCAGCTTTGGGCACTCTGGGGCCAACGTCCTGACTTTC.

V is TRBV7-6 and J is TRBJ2-7; D is perhaps TRBD2 (5 bases). There are 16 residues in the CDR3. The V gene lost 4 bases and the J gene lost 1 base, with 17 bases spanning the gap. The germline V gene has CDR1 SGHVS and CDR2 FNYEAQ. CDR3 sequence: CASSSSTEGSSYEQYF. CDR3 nucleotides: TGTGCCAGCAGCTCCTCCACCGAGGGTAGTTCCTACGAGCAGTACTTC.

The chain joins TRBV7-2 to TRBJ2-1; 9 bases fit TRBD2. CDR1 and CDR2 from the germline V gene are SGHTA and FQGNSA. With 2 bases clipped from V and 6 bases from J, the junction kept 8 bases outside the gene matches. This CDR3 is built from 16 residues. The CDR3: CASSLILRGGLNEQFF. The DNA of the CDR3 is TGTGCCAGCAGCTTAATTTTGCGGGGGGGCCTCAATGAGCAGTTCTTC.

The chain carries TRBV7-9 and TRBJ2-7; D is unclear. Germline V gene lookup returns CDR1 SEHNR and CDR2 FQNEAQ (reference sequence). This CDR3 has 12 amino acids. Trimming stripped 1 base from V and 6 bases from J, with 7 bases between. This chain's CDR3 is CASSLGTGEQYF. CDR3 DNA sequence: TGTGCCAGCAGCTTAGGCACCGGCGAGCAGTACTTC.

The genes are TRBV4-3 and TRBJ2-3, with 8 bases lining up with TRBD1. CDR3 size: 15 residues. Trimming cost V 4 bases and J 4 bases; bases outside gene matches: 7. Germline assignment: CDR1 LGHNA and CDR2 YSLEER. CDR3 nucleotides: TGCGCCAGCAGCCCGAATGCAGGGGGCGCAGATACGCAGTATTTT. As protein: CASSPNAGGADTQYF.

The chain joins TRBV19 to TRBJ2-5, with D possibly being TRBD2 (5 bases). The J call may be mistaken, given a closer DNA end match to TRBJ2-7. Germline-derived CDR1 and CDR2 are LNHDA and SQIVND (reference sequence). This CDR3 contains 13 residues. CDR3 DNA sequence: TGTGCCACCGCCCAAGGGAGAAGATACGAGCAGTACTTC. This translates into CATAQGRRYEQYF.

CDR3 sequence reads: CASSVLDSAAYEQYF. The CDR3 coding sequence is TGTGCCAGCAGTGTCCTCGACAGCGCTGCCTACGAGCAGTACTTC. The rearrangement links TRBV25-1 to TRBJ2-7; TRBD1 is a possible D gene (5 bases). Germline loops: CDR1 MGHDK, CDR2 SYGVNS. V was trimmed by 4 bases and J by 2 bases, leaving 15 bases between them. The CDR3 runs 15 residues.

A few counts support this clone. This chain connects TRBV11-2 to TRBJ2-5; unclear D gene. This CDR3 is 12 amino acids long. The germline V gene encodes CDR1 SGHAT and CDR2 FQNNGV. Between the trimmed V and J ends, which lost 5 bases and 4 bases, there was a span of 8 bases. DNA for the CDR3: TGTGCCAGCAGCCCTAATGGAGAGACCCAGTACTTC. The encoded protein is CASSPNGETQYF.

CDR3: CASSSRGGQGPNTEAFF. Here the CDR3 DNA reads TGTGCCAGCAGCTCCAGAGGGGGACAGGGGCCGAACACTGAAGCTTTCTTT. The chain employs TRBV9 and TRBJ1-1, with 10 bases identical to TRBD1. The CDR3 runs 17 residues. Germline CDR1 and CDR2: SGDLS and YYNGEE. V gave up 4 bases and J gave up 1 base; unmatched junction bases: 10.

V is TRBV6-5 and J is TRBJ1-1; TRBD1 matches at 7 bases. V dropped 4 bases and J dropped 3; count of bases not matched to a gene: 8. Per the germline V gene, CDR1 is MNHEY and CDR2 is SVGAGI. CDR3 length equals 15 residues. CDR3 amino acids: CASSFVPGQYTEAFF. The CDR3 region has the DNA TGTGCCAGCAGTTTCGTCCCGGGACAGTACACTGAAGCTTTCTTT.

The chain joins TRBV19 to TRBJ2-1; 10 bases map to TRBD2. V lost 6 bases to trimming and J lost 9 bases; unmatched junction nucleotides: 2. CDR3 length: 12 amino acids. Germline V gene data show CDR1 as LNHDA and CDR2 as SQIVND (reference sequence). The CDR3 region is CASRLAGGEQFF. The CDR3 bases are TGTGCCAGTAGATTAGCGGGAGGTGAGCAGTTCTTC.

V gene TRBV19 combines with J gene TRBJ1-5, with D uncertain. The CDR3 runs to 12 residues. Per germline, CDR1 LNHDA and CDR2 SQIVND (reference sequence). V lost 0 bases to trimming and J lost 7 bases, with 4 bases between them. CDR3 sequence: CASSIDLQPQHF. In nucleotides, the CDR3 is TGTGCCAGTAGTATAGATCTCCAGCCCCAGCATTTT.

The rearrangement links TRBV19 to TRBJ2-1; 9 bases line up with TRBD2. Trimming at V came to 2 bases and at J to 1 base, leaving 6 bases not matched to a gene. Germline lookup yields CDR1 LNHDA and CDR2 SQIVND (reference sequence). The CDR3 consists of 17 residues. The CDR3 protein is CASSITSSGGSYNEQFF. The CDR3 nucleotides read TGTGCCAGTAGTATAACCTCAAGCGGGGGGTCCTACAATGAGCAGTTCTTC.

The CDR3 DNA sequence: TGTGCCAGCAGTTCCGGACAGGGAGAAAACTATGGCTACACCTTC. Amino acids: CASSSGQGENYGYTF. The chain couples TRBV27 to TRBJ1-2, with 8 nucleotides matching TRBD1. V shed 4 bases, J shed 2 bases, and the junction held 6 bases outside the gene matches. Germline V gene lookup returns CDR1 MNHEY and CDR2 SMNVEV (reference sequence). The CDR3 covers 15 residues.

J is TRBJ2-3 and V is TRBV9; D possibly corresponds to TRBD2 (6 bases). Trimming took 0 bases from V and 4 from J, leaving 12 bases between them. There are 15 residues in the CDR3. Per germline, CDR1 SGDLS and CDR2 YYNGEE. In nucleotides, the CDR3 is TGTGCCAGCAGCGTAGATCGGGGGTTCCCAGATACGCAGTATTTT. Protein sequence: CASSVDRGFPDTQYF.

The genes are TRBV6-6 and TRBJ2-5, with TRBD2 matching over 7 bases. The J segment lost 1 base and the V segment lost 8 bases, leaving 7 bases of the junction unmatched. The CDR3 length is 14 residues. CDR1 MNHNY and CDR2 SVGAGI come from the germline V gene (reference sequence). The DNA of the CDR3 is TGTGCCAGCCAGCGGGGAGGGTCCCAAGAGACCCAGTACTTC. It yields the protein CASQRGGSQETQYF.

This chain links TRBV29-1 with TRBJ2-7; D possibly corresponds to TRBD2 (5 bases). V was pared by 7 bases and J by 3 bases, with 13 bases between. The CDR3 is 12 residues long. Per the germline V gene, CDR1 is SQVTM and CDR2 is ANQGSEA. CDR3 DNA sequence: TGCAGCGCCCAAGAGGGCATCTACGAGCAGTACTTC. Protein: CSAQEGIYEQYF.

The chain employs TRBV7-9 and TRBJ1-5; D is undetermined. CDR1 is SEHNR, CDR2 FQNEAQ, per germline (reference sequence). Trimming cost V 4 bases and J 1 base, with 11 bases left between them. The CDR3 covers 15 residues. The CDR3 nucleotides are TGTGCCAGCAGCTCAGAGCCGGGAAGCAATCAGCCCCAGCATTTT. Translating gives CASSSEPGSNQPQHF.

This clone was seen only a few times. The gene calls are TRBV18 and TRBJ1-2; TRBD1 matches at 12 bases. V dropped 6 bases and J dropped 4; count of bases not matched to a gene: 15. CDR3 length: 18 residues. From germline, CDR1 is KGHSH and CDR2 LQKENI. In DNA form, the CDR3 reads TGTGCCAGCTCGACCGAACCGGGACAGGGGGCGCCCGGCTATGGCTACACCTTC. It is translated as CASSTEPGQGAPGYGYTF.

In this sample, this clone turned up a few times. J is TRBJ2-3 and V is TRBV10-3, with 7 positions matching TRBD2. V shed 6 bases, J shed 1 base, and the junction held 7 bases outside the gene matches. This CDR3 region has 15 residues. The germline CDR1 and CDR2 sequences are ENHRY and SYGVKD. The CDR3 DNA is TGTGCCATCAGAGCGGGGCTAGCGGGCACAGATACGCAGTATTTT. Translated, it gives CAIRAGLAGTDTQYF.

This clone was seen only once. The CDR3 spells CASSFQAGYNEQFF. Here the CDR3 DNA reads TGCGCCAGCAGCTTCCAGGCGGGCTACAATGAGCAGTTCTTC. The chain uses TRBV5-1 and TRBJ2-1; D is possibly TRBD2 (5 bases). CDR1 is SGHRS and CDR2 is YFSETQ in the germline V gene. Trimming took 2 bases from V and 3 from J, leaving 9 bases between them. The CDR3 totals 14 residues.